This T cell receptor beta chain was sequenced during a study of T cell responses to AZD1222 COVID-19 vaccine. This clone is a singleton in its sample. The germline V gene has CDR1 MNHEY and CDR2 SMNVEV (reference sequence). Unmatched junction bases numbered 7, after V lost 5 bases and J lost 6 bases. This CDR3 is 13 amino acids long. The protocol was immunoSEQ multiplex PCR, while the TCRdb copy is restricted to in-frame clones and leaves out a portion. The sample yields 93,000 or so clones, around 91% seen once. The sample consisted of peripheral blood, taken on day 0 of AZD1222 vaccination. The gene calls are TRBV27 and TRBJ2-7; 7 bases are a match to TRBD1. The source of this sequence is an adult in good health. The CDR3 sequence: CASSRQGEAEQYF. Written as DNA, the CDR3 is TGTGCCAGCAGTAGACAGGGTGAGGCCGAGCAGTACTTC.